The 23 T cell receptor beta chains given below trace back to one sample, sequenced in a study of cytomegalovirus exposure and HLA in healthy donors. Assay used: immunoSEQ multiplex PCR; TCRdb lists only in-frame clones, some missing. The sample lists 90,000 to 100,000 clones; about 83% were seen once. Source material: PBMCs. The receptor set was obtained from a woman aged 30 to 39 in good health and CMV-seronegative.

The CDR3 DNA reads TGTGCCAGCAGCCCTAGCTCCTATAATTCACCCCTCCACTTT. Its translation is CASSPSSYNSPLHF. The J gene is TRBJ1-6, the V gene TRBV7-6; no firm D call. The CDR3 length is 14 residues. Germline CDR1 reads SGHVS; CDR2 reads FNYEAQ. Trimming left V 5 bases short and J 0 bases short, with 5 bases between. Filled out from reference TRBV7-6 and TRBJ1-6, the complete variable domain reads GAGVSQSPRYKVTKRGQDVALRCDPISGHVSLYWYRQALGQGPEFLTYFNYEAQQDKSGLPNDRFSAERPEGSISTLTIQRTEQRDSAMYRCASSPSSYNSPLHFGNGTRLTVT.

With respect to this clone: An end of the junction differs from the germline gene, which may be a read error. The CDR3 DNA sequence: TGTGCTAGCAGCTTAGGAGAGGAGGAGACCCAGTACTTC. It yields the protein CASSLGEEETQYF. The rearrangement links TRBV7-7 to TRBJ2-5; D call uncertain. Germline V lookup: CDR1 SSHAT, CDR2 FNYEAQ (reference sequence). This CDR3 is built from 13 residues.

The V and J genes are TRBV4-3 and TRBJ1-1, with no clear D. From germline, CDR1 is LGHNA and CDR2 YSLEER. Trimming removed 4 bases at V and 6 bases at J, with 15 bases between. CDR3 length equals 14 residues. CDR3 protein: CASSPGRRFPEAFF. In nucleotides, the CDR3 is TGCGCCAGCAGCCCCGGGAGGAGGTTCCCTGAAGCTTTCTTT.

Details on this clone: An end of the junction differs from the germline gene, which may be a read error. This chain links TRBV10-3 with TRBJ1-2; D ambiguous. The CDR3 spans 13 residues. Germline V gene data show CDR1 as ENHRY and CDR2 as SYGVKD. Written as DNA, the CDR3 is TGTGCCATCAGTGAGGGGCAGCGGTATGAAGAGGCCTTC. Translating it yields CAISEGQRYEEAF.

This sequence joins TRBV4-2 and TRBJ2-1; the match to TRBD1 covers 11 bases. Germline CDR1 and CDR2: LGHNA and YNFKEQ. The CDR3 extends over 16 amino acids. The junction had 5 bases not matched to a gene; V was cut back by 5 bases and J by 2 bases. The CDR3 coding sequence is TGTGCCAGCAGCTCCCCGGGACAGGGGGCCTACAATGAGCAGTTCTTC. Its translation: CASSSPGQGAYNEQFF.

The chain joins TRBV5-6 to TRBJ2-7, with 11 positions matching TRBD2. Germline CDR1 is SGHDT and CDR2 is YYEEEE. CDR3 length equals 17 residues. V shed 0 bases and J 1 base; nucleotides not matched to a gene: 6. The DNA for the CDR3 is TGTGCCAGCAGCTTGGCCCTCCTAGCGGGGGGTTCCTACGAGCAGTACTTC. This gives the protein CASSLALLAGGSYEQYF.

This chain uses TRBV9 with TRBJ2-7; the match to TRBD2 covers 7 bases. This CDR3 region has 14 residues. Germline V gene sequence: CDR1 SGDLS, CDR2 YYNGEE. The V segment lost 4 bases and the J segment 0 bases; nucleotides outside the gene matches: 4. CDR3 residues: CASSQQRDSYEQYF. Here the CDR3 DNA reads TGTGCCAGCAGCCAACAGCGGGACTCCTACGAGCAGTACTTC.

This chain uses TRBV5-6 with TRBJ1-3; D is ambiguous. The CDR3 is made up of 14 amino acids. Trimming removed 4 bases at V and 0 bases at J, with 8 bases between. The germline CDR1 and CDR2 sequences are SGHDT and YYEEEE. This chain's CDR3 is CASSHSSSGNTIYF. The CDR3 DNA reads as TGTGCCAGCAGCCACTCAAGCTCTGGAAACACCATATATTTT.

V and J are TRBV2 and TRBJ2-7; TRBD2 is a possible D gene (6 bases). V dropped 6 bases and J dropped 3 bases, with 21 bases sitting between them. The CDR3 is 16 residues long. From germline, CDR1 is SNHLY and CDR2 FYNNEI. The CDR3 here is CASSKTSEELFYEQYF. The CDR3 nucleotides are TGTGCCAGCAGCAAGACTAGTGAAGAATTATTCTACGAGCAGTACTTC.

The V call is TRBV20-1, the J call TRBJ1-5; D is unresolved. The CDR3 is 9 residues long. From germline, CDR1 is DFQATT and CDR2 SNEGSKA (reference sequence). V dropped 8 bases and J dropped 5 bases, with 4 bases sitting between them. The chain's CDR3 is CSHYQPQHF. The DNA for the CDR3 is TGCAGTCACTATCAGCCCCAGCATTTT.

There are a few counts of this clone. This sequence joins TRBV29-1 and TRBJ1-1; D is unclear. The CDR3 is made up of 14 amino acids. V was pared by 3 bases and J by 4 bases, with 15 bases between. Germline CDR1 is SQVTM and CDR2 is ANQGSEA. The DNA of the CDR3 is TGCAGCGTTGACATTGGCCCAGGACTCACTGAAGCTTTCTTT. It specifies CSVDIGPGLTEAFF.

The V and J genes are TRBV5-1 and TRBJ2-3; D may be TRBD2 (6 bases). Germline assignment: CDR1 SGHRS and CDR2 YFSETQ. This CDR3 spans 15 amino acids. V was pared by 2 bases and J by 1 base, with 11 bases between. The CDR3 DNA reads TGCGCCAGCAGCTTTTTAGTAGCGGGCACAGATACGCAGTATTTT. Protein: CASSFLVAGTDTQYF. The whole variable domain, remainder taken from reference TRBV5-1 and TRBJ2-3, is KAGVTQTPRYLIKTRGQQVTLSCSPISGHRSVSWYQQTPGQGLQFLFEYFSETQRNKGNFPGRFSGRQFSNSRSEMNVSTLELGDSALYLCASSFLVAGTDTQYFGPGTRLTVL.

J is TRBJ1-1 and V is TRBV6-1, with 7 bases lining up with TRBD1. CDR1 is MNHNS, CDR2 SASEGT, per germline. Trimming took 8 bases from V and 5 from J; bases not matched to a gene: 14. The CDR3 totals 15 residues. The CDR3 region has the DNA TGTGCCAGCTCAGCTAGACAGGGACTGAGTACTGAAGCTTTCTTT. Its protein product is CASSARQGLSTEAFF.

The V call is TRBV28, the J call TRBJ2-7; TRBD2 is a possible D gene (5 bases). The germline CDR1 and CDR2 sequences are MDHEN and SYDVKM. Trimming took off 7 bases at V and 6 bases at J, with 19 bases between the two ends. This CDR3 comprises 14 residues. The CDR3 loop is CASNEGSEFAEQYF. The DNA for the CDR3 is TGTGCCAGCAATGAAGGGAGTGAGTTTGCCGAGCAGTACTTC.

The V call is TRBV18, the J call TRBJ1-2, with D unresolved. The CDR3 contains 15 residues. Between the trimmed V and J ends, which lost 3 bases and 0 bases, there was a span of 11 bases. The germline gives CDR1 KGHSH, CDR2 LQKENI. The CDR3 is CASSPQKTANYGYTF. CDR3 DNA sequence: TGTGCCAGCTCACCCCAGAAAACAGCTAACTATGGCTACACCTTC.

The chain combines TRBV5-1 with TRBJ2-3, with D uncertain. The CDR3 has 13 residues. Between the trimmed V and J ends, which lost 0 bases and 3 bases, there was a span of 5 bases. From germline, CDR1 is SGHRS and CDR2 YFSETQ. CDR3: CASSLVPTDTQYF. Here the CDR3 DNA reads TGCGCCAGCAGCTTGGTTCCAACAGATACGCAGTATTTT.

This chain links TRBV9 with TRBJ2-7; a possible D gene is TRBD1 (6 bases). Germline V gene data show CDR1 as SGDLS and CDR2 as YYNGEE. V was cut by 0 bases and J by 6 bases, with 13 bases left in between. The CDR3 loop spans 14 amino acids. The CDR3 here is CASSVAQRGTEQYF. The CDR3 coding sequence is TGTGCCAGCAGCGTAGCCCAAAGGGGGACCGAGCAGTACTTC.

The chain links TRBV13 to TRBJ1-6, with D perhaps matching TRBD1 (5 bases). Germline CDR1 reads PRHDT; CDR2 reads FYEKMQ (reference sequence). The V and J ends lost 5 bases and 7 bases respectively, with 9 bases between them. This CDR3 has 13 amino acids. In DNA, the CDR3 is TGTGCCAGCAGCCAATACAGGAATTCACCCCTCCACTTT. It specifies CASSQYRNSPLHF.

The chain combines TRBV19 with TRBJ2-7, with TRBD2 identical over 11 bases. The CDR3 runs 16 residues. V lost 4 bases, J lost 0 bases, and 5 bases stayed unmatched. CDR1 is LNHDA and CDR2 is SQIVND in the germline V gene (reference sequence). In nucleotides, the CDR3 is TGTGCCAGTAGTAAGGCTACTAGCGGGGGCTCCTACGAGCAGTACTTC. Amino acids: CASSKATSGGSYEQYF.

The J gene is TRBJ2-1, the V gene TRBV2; no definite D call. The length of the CDR3 is 13 residues. Trimming took off 5 bases at V and 8 bases at J, with 13 bases between the two ends. Germline CDR1 reads SNHLY; CDR2 reads FYNNEI. In DNA, the CDR3 is TGTGCCAGCAGTTACCTGAGTAGCCATGAGCAGTTCTTC. As protein: CASSYLSSHEQFF.

CDR3 nucleotide sequence: TGTGCCAGCAGTTTAGGACAGAGAAATCAGCCCCAGCATTTT. It translates to CASSLGQRNQPQHF. The chain recombines TRBV28 with TRBJ1-5; a possible D gene is TRBD1 (6 bases). Per the germline V gene, CDR1 is MDHEN and CDR2 is SYDVKM. The CDR3 consists of 14 residues. V was pared by 2 bases and J by 4 bases, with 9 bases between.

This sequence joins TRBV7-9 and TRBJ2-2; 14 bases are a match to TRBD2. Germline-derived CDR1 and CDR2 are SEHNR and FQNEAQ (reference sequence). J was trimmed by 4 bases and V by 4 bases; bases with no gene match: 8. The CDR3 runs to 18 residues. In DNA form, the CDR3 reads TGTGCCAGCAGCTCGCCGACTAGCGGGGGGGCCGGCACCGGGGAGCTGTTTTTT. This codes for CASSSPTSGGAGTGELFF.

This clone was seen a handful of times. This chain uses TRBV10-1 with TRBJ2-2, with 13 bases aligning to TRBD2. The CDR3 runs to 16 residues. With V trimmed by 10 bases and J by 6 bases, 11 bases remained unmatched. CDR1 is WNHNN and CDR2 is SYGVQD in the germline V gene (reference sequence). DNA for the CDR3: TGCGCCACCAGGGGGACTAGCGGGGTTAGGTCCGGGGAGCTGTTTTTT. It specifies CATRGTSGVRSGELFF.